A selection of T cell receptor beta chains follows, all from one sample in a study of cytomegalovirus exposure and HLA in healthy donors. Only in-frame clones appear in the TCRdb table, and some are missing; sequencing was by immunoSEQ multiplex PCR. The sample records about 160,000 clones, 81% being singletons. The sequenced sample consisted of PBMCs. Receptor source: a man in his fifties or sixties in good health and CMV-seropositive. CDR3s include the opening cysteine and the closing phenylalanine or tryptophan. A D gene is named only where the DNA matches it firmly. Size is stated for part of the rows, as once, few or many counts, or as a class when the clone is expanded.

CDR3 protein	CDR3 DNA	clone size	V gene	D gene	J gene
CASSQISGTGRRGYTF	TGCGCCAGCAGCCAAATTTCCGGGACAGGAAGACGCGGCTACACCTTC	few	TRBV4-1	TRBD1	TRBJ1-2
CASSSADSLGQPQHF	TGTGCCAGCAGTTCGGCGGACAGTCTGGGGCAGCCCCAGCATTTT	once	TRBV6-5	-	TRBJ1-5
CASRNWGQNQETQYF	TGTGCCAGCAGGAACTGGGGGCAAAACCAAGAGACCCAGTACTTC	-	TRBV28	-	TRBJ2-5
CASSQEALRASEQYF	TGTGCCAGCAGCCAAGAGGCACTCAGGGCCTCCGAGCAGTACTTC	few	TRBV14	-	TRBJ2-7
CASSEPTPFTQYF	TGTGCCAGCAGTGAACCTACCCCTTTTACGCAGTATTTT	-	TRBV25-1	-	TRBJ2-3
CASSLWDTAEQFF	TGTGCCAGCAGCTTATGGGACACGGCTGAGCAGTTCTTC	-	TRBV7-8	-	TRBJ2-1
CASSPIAERWNEQFF	TGTGCCAGCTCACCAATCGCGGAGAGGTGGAATGAGCAGTTCTTC	-	TRBV18	-	TRBJ2-1
CASSPPLAGGGYNEQFF	TGTGCCAGCTCACCCCCTTTAGCGGGAGGAGGGTACAATGAGCAGTTCTTC	-	TRBV18	TRBD2	TRBJ2-1
CASTVGGVGEKLFF	TGTGCCAGCACTGTGGGGGGGGTTGGTGAAAAACTGTTTTTT	few	TRBV25-1	-	TRBJ1-4
CASSGREGTGELFF	TGCGCCAGCAGCGGGCGGGAAGGGACCGGGGAGCTGTTTTTT	-	TRBV5-1	-	TRBJ2-2
CATSRPGQGAINEQFF	TGTGCCACCAGCAGGCCGGGACAGGGGGCGATCAATGAGCAGTTCTTC	-	TRBV15	TRBD1	TRBJ2-1
CASAGRPRGTEAFF	TGTGCCAGCGCCGGCAGGCCCCGGGGCACTGAAGCTTTCTTT	few	TRBV27	-	TRBJ1-1
CASSSGQGLGNEQFF	TGTGCCAGCAGCTCCGGACAGGGGTTGGGAAATGAGCAGTTCTTC	once	TRBV7-6	TRBD1	TRBJ2-1
CASSQDGGPGLAASYEQYF	TGCGCCAGCAGCCAAGACGGGGGCCCGGGACTAGCGGCCTCGTACGAGCAGTACTTC	-	TRBV4-1	TRBD2	TRBJ2-7
CASGGSLLFF	TGTGCCAGCGGAGGGAGCTTACTGTTTTTT	-	TRBV2	-	TRBJ1-4
CASSFGSRGQYF	TGTGCCAGCAGTTTTGGGTCCCGAGGGCAGTACTTC	-	TRBV28	-	TRBJ2-7
CASTSPPGANVLTF	TGTGCCAGCACGTCCCCTCCGGGGGCCAACGTCCTGACTTTC	-	TRBV5-4	-	TRBJ2-6
CAGSDGTPQETQYF	TGTGCCGGATCCGACGGGACACCTCAAGAGACCCAGTACTTC	-	TRBV6-1	-	TRBJ2-5
CASRGDSSNEKLFF	TGCGCCAGCAGAGGGGACAGTTCGAATGAAAAACTGTTTTTT	-	TRBV5-1	TRBD1	TRBJ1-4
CASSVYQGQPQHF	TGTGCCAGCAGCGTTTATCAGGGTCAGCCCCAGCATTTT	-	TRBV11-2	-	TRBJ1-5
CASSFGREAGYEQYF	TGTGCCAGCAGCTTCGGGCGGGAGGCTGGCTACGAGCAGTACTTC	once	TRBV5-4	TRBD2	TRBJ2-7
CASSSLRTRSTDTQYF	TGTGCCAGCAGTTCACTCCGGACACGTAGCACAGATACGCAGTATTTT	-	TRBV6-5	-	TRBJ2-3
CAWSPGSTDTQYF	TGTGCCTGGAGTCCGGGGAGCACAGATACGCAGTATTTT	-	TRBV30	-	TRBJ2-3
CASSQEATSGVYQETQYF	TGCGCCAGCAGCCAAGAGGCGACTAGCGGAGTCTACCAAGAGACCCAGTACTTC	-	TRBV4-3	TRBD2	TRBJ2-5
CASSQGQGSYEQYF	TGTGCCAGTAGTCAGGGACAGGGCTCCTACGAGCAGTACTTC	once	TRBV19	TRBD1	TRBJ2-7
CASNREGESYEQYF	TGTGCCAGCAACCGGGAGGGGGAATCCTACGAGCAGTACTTC	-	TRBV2	TRBD2	TRBJ2-7
CASSRRTGAPETQYF	TGTGCCAGCAGCCGCCGGACAGGGGCGCCTGAGACCCAGTACTTC	-	TRBV7-9	TRBD1	TRBJ2-5
CASSFRTGVISYNEQFF	TGTGCCAGCAGCTTTCGGACAGGCGTTATCTCCTACAATGAGCAGTTCTTC	-	TRBV5-6	TRBD1	TRBJ2-1
CASNRYQETQYF	TGTGCCAGCAATCGGTACCAAGAGACCCAGTACTTC	-	TRBV25-1	-	TRBJ2-5
CAIASGQTNEKLFF	TGTGCCATCGCCTCAGGACAGACCAATGAAAAACTGTTTTTT	-	TRBV10-3	-	TRBJ1-4
CASSPLPPHQGAGNEQYF	TGTGCCAGCAGTCCACTCCCACCCCACCAGGGGGCCGGGAACGAGCAGTACTTC	-	TRBV27	TRBD1	TRBJ2-7
CASSTPGTAGEETQYF	TGTGCCAGCAGCACACCAGGGACAGCGGGAGAAGAGACCCAGTACTTC	-	TRBV11-3	-	TRBJ2-5
CASSLEPGNTIYF	TGTGCCAGCAGCTTGGAGCCTGGAAACACCATATATTTT	once	TRBV6-6	-	TRBJ1-3
CASSLGAGGPSHTDTQYF	TGTGCCAGCAGCCTCGGAGCGGGGGGACCCTCTCACACAGATACGCAGTATTTT	-	TRBV7-3	TRBD2	TRBJ2-3
CAWSVKGAEKLFF	TGTGCCTGGAGTGTCAAGGGGGCGGAAAAACTGTTTTTT	-	TRBV30	TRBD1	TRBJ1-4
CAIQSGHYNEQFF	TGTGCCATCCAGAGCGGCCACTACAATGAGCAGTTCTTC	-	TRBV28	-	TRBJ2-1
CASSRPSGGAGTDTQYF	TGTGCCAGCAGCAGACCAAGTGGGGGGGCGGGCACAGATACGCAGTATTTT	few	TRBV5-4	-	TRBJ2-3
CASSLGGRSNTDTQYF	TGCGCCAGCAGCTTGGGGGGGAGGTCCAACACAGATACGCAGTATTTT	-	TRBV5-1	-	TRBJ2-3
CAPKRNLGVEQYF	TGTGCCCCAAAGCGAAACCTCGGGGTCGAGCAGTACTTC	-	TRBV10-3	-	TRBJ2-7